This T cell receptor beta chain was captured by sequencing in a study of PD-1 blockade in mismatch repair-deficient tumors. The V gene's germline CDR1 is SGHAT and CDR2 FQNNGV. The CDR3 sequence is 16 residues long. Trimming removed 3 bases at V and 6 bases at J, with 17 bases between. Using immunoSEQ multiplex PCR, the repertoire was profiled, and TCRdb retains in-frame clones only, with some absent. Of 40,000 to 65,000 clones in the sample, roughly 80% were seen once. Sequencing was performed on peripheral blood, taken approximately 18 weeks after starting pembrolizumab. The chain joins TRBV11-2 to TRBJ2-2; perhaps TRBD1 as D (5 bases). The sequence derives from an adult with mismatch repair-deficient cancer. CDR3: CASSLFRVNGAGELFF. The CDR3 coding sequence is TGTGCCAGCAGCTTGTTCAGGGTAAATGGCGCCGGGGAGCTGTTTTTT.